The present T cell receptor (beta chain) was sequenced within a study of shared clonotypes between healthy human individuals. Deep was the level used in running the assay. Profiling relied on immunoSEQ multiplex PCR, and the TCRdb table lists in-frame clones only, not all of them. There are roughly 1,600,000 clones in the sample; approximately 98.5% occur only once, and 0.36% lies in the top ten. Trimming pared 4 bases from V and 3 bases from J, leaving 16 bases between. This CDR3 has 15 residues. Germline V gives CDR1 KGHSH, CDR2 LQKENI. Sample: naive CD4+ T cells sorted from blood. Specified subset: CD45RA+ positively selected. The receptor was derived from a man younger than 40 in good health. The chain carries TRBV18 and TRBJ2-7, with D tentatively TRBD2 (6 bases). CDR3 sequence reads: CASSLGTSVIYEQYF. CDR3 coding DNA: TGTGCCAGCTCACTGGGGACTTCGGTAATCTACGAGCAGTACTTC.